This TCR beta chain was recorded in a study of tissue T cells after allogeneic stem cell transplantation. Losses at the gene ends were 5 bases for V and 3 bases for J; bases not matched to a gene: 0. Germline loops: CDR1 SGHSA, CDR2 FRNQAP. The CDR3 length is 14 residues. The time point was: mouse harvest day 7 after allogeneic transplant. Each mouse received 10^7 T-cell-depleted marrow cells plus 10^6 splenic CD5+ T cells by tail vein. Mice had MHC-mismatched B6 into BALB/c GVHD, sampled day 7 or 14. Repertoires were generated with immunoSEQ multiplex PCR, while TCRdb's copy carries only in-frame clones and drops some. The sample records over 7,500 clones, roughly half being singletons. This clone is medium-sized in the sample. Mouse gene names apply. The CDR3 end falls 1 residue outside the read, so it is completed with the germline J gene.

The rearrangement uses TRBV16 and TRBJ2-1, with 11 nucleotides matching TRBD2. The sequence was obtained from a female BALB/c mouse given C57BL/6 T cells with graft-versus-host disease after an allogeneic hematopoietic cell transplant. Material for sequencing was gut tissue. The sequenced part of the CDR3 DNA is TGTGCAAGCAGCGACTGGGGGGGCTATGCTGAGCAGTTC. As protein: CASSDWGGYAEQF. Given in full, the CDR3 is CASSDWGGYAEQFF.